Here is one T cell receptor (beta chain) with its context. This specimen comes from a study of blood T cell repertoires in COVID-19. Study information: Nucleic acid was either cDNA or gDNA, and it came from T cells, B-cell-depleted T cells, or PBMCs.

Authors' data handling: Reference gene primer amplification gave estimated nucleated cell counts. Sequencing used immunoSEQ multiplex PCR; TCRdb keeps in-frame clones, though not all of them. That table is the source of V, J and clone size, and D and trimming were worked out from the DNA. The table shows 98,000 or so clones, with roughly nine tenths occurring only once. The receptor was isolated from a human donor in a cohort sampled during active COVID-19. Sequenced input: peripheral blood.

CDR3 nucleotides: TGCAGCGCCCGTCCCCGGGACACCTCCTCAGAGCAGTACTTC. Translating it yields CSARPRDTSSEQYF. J is TRBJ2-7 and V is TRBV29-1; the D gene is possibly TRBD1 (6 bases). The CDR3 is 14 residues long. CDR1 and CDR2 (germline): SQVTM, ANQGSEA. Trimming shortened V by 7 bases and J by 7 bases, and 23 bases separated the two germline ends.